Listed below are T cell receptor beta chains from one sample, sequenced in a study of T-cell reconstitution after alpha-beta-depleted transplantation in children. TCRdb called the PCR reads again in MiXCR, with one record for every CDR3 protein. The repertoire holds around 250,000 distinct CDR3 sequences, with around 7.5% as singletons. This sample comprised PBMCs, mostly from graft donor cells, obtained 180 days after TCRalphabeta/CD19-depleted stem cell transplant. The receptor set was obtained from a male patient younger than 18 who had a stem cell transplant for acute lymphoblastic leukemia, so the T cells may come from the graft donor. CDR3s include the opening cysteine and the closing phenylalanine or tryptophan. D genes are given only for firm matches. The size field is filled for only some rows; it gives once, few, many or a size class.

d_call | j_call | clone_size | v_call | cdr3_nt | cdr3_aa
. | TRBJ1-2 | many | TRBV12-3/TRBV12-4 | TGTGCCAGCAGTTTGTCCAGGGATAATGGCTACACCTTC | CASSLSRDNGYTF
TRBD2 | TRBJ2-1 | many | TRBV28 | TGTGCCAGCAAGGCGGGGGGTGAGCAGTTCTTC | CASKAGGEQFF
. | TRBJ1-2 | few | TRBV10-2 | TGCGCCAGCACCGGAGTGGCTGCAGGGAGTAACTATGGCTACACCTTC | CASTGVAAGSNYGYTF
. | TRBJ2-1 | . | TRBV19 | TGTGCCAGTAGTTCCCAGGACCGAAACAATGAGCAGTTCTTC | CASSSQDRNNEQFF
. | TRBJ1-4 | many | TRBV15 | TGTGCCACCAGCAGACCTAAAGATGAAAAACTGTTTTTT | CATSRPKDEKLFF
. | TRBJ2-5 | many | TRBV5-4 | TGTGCCAGCAGCTTGAGGACTAACCAAGAGACCCAGTACTTC | CASSLRTNQETQYF
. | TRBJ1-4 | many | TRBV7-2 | TGTGCCAGCAGTTCCCCGGGTGGATTCGAACTGTTTTTT | CASSSPGGFELFF
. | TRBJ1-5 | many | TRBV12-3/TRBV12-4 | TGTGCCAGCAGTTCCTGGGGGGAGGGTTATGGGCAGCCCCAGCATTTT | CASSSWGEGYGQPQHF
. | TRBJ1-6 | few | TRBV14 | TGTGCCAGCAGCCAAATAACCGGGACATCGGCTTCACCCCTCCACTTT | CASSQITGTSASPLHF
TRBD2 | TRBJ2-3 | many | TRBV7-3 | TGTGCCAGCAGCTCGATAGCGGGAGGAGCCTCAGATACGCAGTATTTT | CASSSIAGGASDTQYF
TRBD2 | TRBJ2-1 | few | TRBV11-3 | TGTGCCAGCAGCTTACAAGGCGGGGGGGGCAATGAGCAGTTCTTC | CASSLQGGGGNEQFF
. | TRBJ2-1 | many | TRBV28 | TGTGCCAGCAGCATAGGGGGGTCCTACAATGAGCAGTTCTTC | CASSIGGSYNEQFF
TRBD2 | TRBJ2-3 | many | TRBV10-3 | TGTGCCATCAGTGAGCACAGCGGGGACCTCCGGACGCAGTATTTT | CAISEHSGDLRTQYF
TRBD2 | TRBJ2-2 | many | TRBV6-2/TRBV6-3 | TGTGCCAGCAGTTCCACATCAGATCAGTGGGGACTACAATACGGGGAGCTGTTTTTT | CASSSTSDQWGLQYGELFF
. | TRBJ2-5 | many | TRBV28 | TGTGCCAGCAGAGGCGGGGAGACCCAGTACTTC | CASRGGETQYF
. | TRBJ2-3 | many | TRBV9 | TGTGCCAGCAGCGTGGATAGGGGGGGGGGAACAGATACGCAGTATTTT | CASSVDRGGGTDTQYF
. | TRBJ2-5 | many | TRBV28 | TGTGCCAGCAGTTTATTGGCCAGGGAAGAGACCCAGTACTTC | CASSLLAREETQYF
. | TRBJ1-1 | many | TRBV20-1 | TGCAGTGCAATAGCGAACACTGAAGCTTTCTTT | CSAIANTEAFF
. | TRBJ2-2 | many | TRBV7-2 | TGTGCCGGACTTGCGACCATGAACACCGGGGAGCTGTTTTTT | CAGLATMNTGELFF
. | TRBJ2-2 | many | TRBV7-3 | TGTGCCAGCAGCTTATGGGCAGGGTCCGCCGGGGAGCTGTTTTTT | CASSLWAGSAGELFF
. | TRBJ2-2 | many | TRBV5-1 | TGCGCCAGCAGAATGGAGGCCACCGGGGAGCTGTTTTTT | CASRMEATGELFF
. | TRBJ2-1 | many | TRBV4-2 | TGTGCCAGCAGCCAAGATTCGCATGAGCAGTTCTTC | CASSQDSHEQFF
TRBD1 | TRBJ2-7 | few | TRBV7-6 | TGTGCCAGCAGCTTACGGGCAGGGGGCGCATCGATGATCTACGAGCAGTACTTC | CASSLRAGGASMIYEQYF
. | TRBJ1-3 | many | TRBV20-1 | TGCAGTGCTAGAGATTCGGGAAACACCATATATTTT | CSARDSGNTIYF
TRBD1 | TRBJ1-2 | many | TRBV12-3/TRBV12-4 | TGTGCCAGCAGTTTTTTCGGGACAGGGGCGGATGGCTACACCTTC | CASSFFGTGADGYTF
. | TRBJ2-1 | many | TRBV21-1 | TGTGCCAGCAGCAAAGCCAAGGGCTACAATGAGCAGTTCTTC | CASSKAKGYNEQFF
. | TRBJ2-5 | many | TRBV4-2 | TGTGCCAGCAGCCAGCAGGACAGAAACCAAGAGACCCAGTACTTC | CASSQQDRNQETQYF
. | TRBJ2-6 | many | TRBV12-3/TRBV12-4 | TGTGCCAGCGCCCTAACTGGGGCCAACGTCCTGACTTTC | CASALTGANVLTF
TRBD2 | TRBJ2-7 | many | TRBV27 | TGTGCCAGCAGAAATAGCGGGACCTTAAGCGAGCAGTACTTC | CASRNSGTLSEQYF
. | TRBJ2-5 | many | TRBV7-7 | TGTGCCAGCAGCCAGGAATTAAAAGAGACCCAGTACTTC | CASSQELKETQYF
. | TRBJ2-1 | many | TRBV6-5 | TGTGCCAGCAGTTACTCGAACACACCGGTAAAGAATGAGCAGTTCTTC | CASSYSNTPVKNEQFF
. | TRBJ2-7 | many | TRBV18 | TGTGCCAGCTCACCAGTCGGGGCCTACGAGCAGTACTTC | CASSPVGAYEQYF
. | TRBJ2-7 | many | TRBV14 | TGTGCCAGCAGCCAAGAGGGGCCTAAGTCCCCCTACGAGCAGTACTTC | CASSQEGPKSPYEQYF
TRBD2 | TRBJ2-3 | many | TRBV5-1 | TGCGCCAGCAGCCTAACTAGCGGGGGGGCGGCAGATACGCAGTATTTT | CASSLTSGGAADTQYF
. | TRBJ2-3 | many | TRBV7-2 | TGTGCCAGCAGCCCCCACTTAGATACGCAGTATTTT | CASSPHLDTQYF
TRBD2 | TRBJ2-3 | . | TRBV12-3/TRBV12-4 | TGTGCCAGCAGTTCCCGCCCGACAGGGAGACTAGCGGGGGGAGATACGCAGTATTTT | CASSSRPTGRLAGGDTQYF
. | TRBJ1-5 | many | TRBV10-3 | TGTGCCATCAGTGATGGCTATAGCAATCAGCCCCAGCATTTT | CAISDGYSNQPQHF
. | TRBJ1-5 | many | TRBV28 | TGTGCCAGCAGTTCGAGGGTGCGGCAGCCCCAGCATTTT | CASSSRVRQPQHF
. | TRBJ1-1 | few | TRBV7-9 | TGTGCCAGCAGGGATGAGGGCACTGAAGCTTTCTTT | CASRDEGTEAFF
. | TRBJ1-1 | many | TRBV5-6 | TGTGCCAGCAGCTTCGGCCCAGCGGACACTGAAGCTTTCTTT | CASSFGPADTEAFF
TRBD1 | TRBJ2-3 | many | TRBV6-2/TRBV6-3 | TGTGCCAGCAGTTACTCGATTACCGGGACAGGGAGCACAGATACGCAGTATTTT | CASSYSITGTGSTDTQYF
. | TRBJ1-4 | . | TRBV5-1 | TGCGCCAGCAGCACAGGAGGGCGGAATAATGAAAAACTGTTTTTT | CASSTGGRNNEKLFF